The entry below describes one T cell receptor beta chain. Its antigen is currently not known. No base quality values were provided; no much bigger clone lies one nucleotide off. The donors were around 39 Caucasian individuals from Russia, aged roughly 6 to 90 years, who were systemically healthy. Approximately 9.7 milliliters of peripheral blood were drawn from each donor into EDTA-treated Vacutainer tubes. Ficoll-Paque density-gradient centrifugation was used to isolate PBMCs, with at least 6 million per sample. Trizol reagent was used to extract total RNA from PBMCs, with at least 5 micrograms per sample. For every donor, an aliquot of PBMCs went through flow cytometry to measure the percentages of naive CD45RAhigh/CD27high T cells. This specimen comes from a study of blood T cells in healthy people across ages (dated by TCRdb to between 2014 and 2017). Regarding the study in general: Template switching captured roughly one uniquely barcoded TCR beta cDNA molecule per two T cells in model experiments. Age-related changes in TCR beta repertoire diversity were measured in the study by deep sequencing normalized with unique cDNA molecular identifiers. Donors were grouped into four age groups: young (average roughly 17 years), middle-aged (under 40), aged (around 66) and long-lived (approximately 78). To avoid experimental bias, donors of different ages were spread randomly across the sequencing lanes. Two additional independent replicas of 1 million unique cDNA reads from the same blood draw were analyzed for two donors (one aged 18 to 30 and one aged 80 or older).

Results the study describes overall, beyond this receptor: As age increased, observed TCR beta diversity per million T cells dropped in a roughly linear way, and a significant reduction was already evident by age about 40. Since profiling was done on bulk unsorted PBMCs, naive and antigen-experienced compartments could not be conclusively compared. The CMV infection status of donors was not known, potentially confounding age-related changes in expanded clonotypes. Compared with the aged group, the long-lived group had more naive CD4+ T cells, fewer expanded clones and increased TCR diversity, suggesting age selection. Total diversity estimates from one million sequenced T cells were considered lower bounds and underestimates. Observed TCR beta diversity correlated strongly with the percentage of naive T cells measured by flow cytometry.

To prepare the library, 5' RACE was applied. TCRdb records Illumina HiSeq 2500 as the sequencer. A second PCR of about 7 to 12 cycles was run with a J-beta primer mix and a sample-barcoded 5' primer. A template-switch 5' adaptor carrying 12 random nucleotides introduced a unique molecular identifier onto each TCR beta cDNA molecule. Each sample yielded at least 2.5 million CDR3-containing paired-end reads. The Mint cDNA synthesis kit, primed by a TRBC-specific oligonucleotide, was used to synthesize first-strand cDNA from all RNA. Following uracil-DNA glycosylase treatment, all cDNA underwent a first 18-cycle PCR with the universal primers M1SS and BC2_uni_R. The authors processed their data as follows. Normalization of each sample was performed by random selection of 1 million high-quality reads, each carrying a distinct molecular identifier. Reads with shared molecular identifiers were discarded instead of being binned into consensus sequences. CDR3 identification, clonotype clustering and error correction used MiTCR with a Q25 quality threshold and the strictest error-elimination algorithm. A nonparametric unseen species model with Euler transformation was used to estimate lower-bound total TCR beta diversity. TCRdb passed the public sequencing reads through fastp at Q25 and MiXCR, retaining productive beta sequences. Rows merge per CDR3 protein into single entries with the most common DNA and genes. TCRdb's processing, not the study's, gives the V and J calls here. The sample table lists 980,000 or so distinct CDR3 sequences, roughly 50% of them with a count of one. The top ten constitute roughly an eighth of the sample.

The cysteine opens and the phenylalanine closes a CDR3 of 13 amino acids. Just CDR3 DNA is preserved here, 39 bases in frame from base 1. Looking up the germline V gene yields CDR1 MDHEN and CDR2 SYDVKM. V gives up 5 bases and J gives up 5 bases, and the segment between their germline ends measures 12 bases. This TCR derives from a man aged 30 to 45 in good health. The chain uses TRBV28 and TRBJ1-1, with TRBD1 perhaps the D gene, on 6 matching bases. The sample consisted of blood. CDR3 sequence: CASSVSRGTEAFF. The DNA sequence reads TGTGCCAGCAGTGTTAGTAGGGGGACTGAAGCTTTCTTT.